This TCR beta chain was sequenced for a study of blood T cell repertoires in COVID-19. V dropped 2 bases and J dropped 7 bases, with 20 bases sitting between them. Per germline, CDR1 MNHEY and CDR2 SVGAGI. The CDR3 consists of 16 residues. Repertoires were generated with immunoSEQ multiplex PCR, while TCRdb's copy carries only in-frame clones and drops some. Here the sample spans 100,000 to 150,000 clones, around 85% being singletons. The sequencing input was peripheral blood. The chain joins TRBV6-5 to TRBJ1-2; D is possibly TRBD1 (5 bases). This TCR came from a man aged 55 to 70 with acute or convalescent COVID-19. CDR3 in DNA: TGTGCCAGCAGTTACACGCCCGAGGACTCCGGGGGTGGCTACACCTTC. It encodes CASSYTPEDSGGGYTF.